These 21 T cell receptor beta chains were sequenced from one sample in a study of T cells after yellow fever vaccination. TCRdb processed the 5' RACE reads anew with MiXCR; each CDR3 protein has one entry. The profile covers over 300,000 distinct CDR3 sequences, with roughly 6.8% appearing a single time and over 15% taken by the ten largest. This specimen was PBMCs, taken about 41 days after the first yellow fever vaccination. The receptors shown here come from a man in his late teens or twenties who received the YFV17D yellow fever vaccine.

The chain uses TRBV5-1 and TRBJ2-1, with D perhaps matching TRBD1 or TRBD2 (5 bases each). Per germline, CDR1 SGHRS and CDR2 YFSETQ. Trimming removed 2 bases from V and 9 bases from J, with 18 bases in between. The CDR3 covers 15 residues. CDR3 DNA: TGCGCCAGCAGCTTAGGATCTCGGGACGCCGTTGAGCAGTTCTTC. Protein product: CASSLGSRDAVEQFF.

About this clonotype itself: One junction end disagrees with the germline gene, perhaps due to a read error. V gene TRBV28 combines with J gene TRBJ1-5; maybe TRBD1 (5 bases). CDR1 and CDR2 from the germline V gene are MDHEN and SYDVKM. The CDR3 is made up of 11 amino acids. The CDR3 region is CASSKAARGEF. CDR3 DNA sequence: TGTGCCAGCAGTAAGGCGGCGCGAGGGGAATTT. The whole variable domain, remainder taken from reference TRBV28 and TRBJ1-5, is DVKVTQSSRYLVKRTGEKVFLECVQDMDHENMFWYRQDPGLGLRLIYFSYDVKMKEKGDIPEGYSVSREKKERFSLILESASTNQTSMYLCASSKAARGEFGDGTRLSIL.

This clonotype appeared a few times. The chain joins TRBV7-2 to TRBJ2-7; no firm D call. V lost 1 base and J lost 6, with 10 bases in between. Germline V lookup: CDR1 SGHTA, CDR2 FQGNSA. The CDR3 totals 13 residues. The CDR3 loop reads CASSLEFGGEQYF. In DNA, the CDR3 is TGTGCCAGCAGCTTAGAATTCGGCGGCGAGCAGTACTTC.

This chain joins TRBV5-6 and TRBJ1-2; 9 bases fit TRBD1. Germline values: CDR1 SGHDT, CDR2 YYEEEE. V was clipped by 1 base and J by 6 bases; unmatched bases: 13. CDR3 length: 17 residues. The CDR3 bases are TGTGCCAGCAGCTTGCCGGGACAGGGTAAAAGGGCCAATGGCTACACCTTC. Amino acids: CASSLPGQGKRANGYTF.

This clonotype has a handful of counts. The gene calls are TRBV12-3 or TRBV12-4 and TRBJ1-2; 10 positions agree with TRBD1. The CDR3 covers 15 residues. V gave up 7 bases and J gave up 6 bases; unmatched junction bases: 11. The DNA of the CDR3 is TGTGCCAGCATAGACCTTCGCGGGACAGGGGATGGCTACACCTTC. It yields the protein CASIDLRGTGDGYTF.

In its sample, this clonotype was seen a few times. This chain links TRBV28 with TRBJ2-1; 9 bases line up with TRBD1. Germline V gene lookup returns CDR1 MDHEN and CDR2 SYDVKM. The CDR3 is made up of 15 amino acids. V lost 7 bases, J lost 1 base, and 5 bases stayed unmatched. CDR3 protein: CASISQGASYNEQFF. The CDR3 coding sequence is TGTGCCAGCATATCACAGGGGGCGTCCTACAATGAGCAGTTCTTC. Complete variable domain (other parts from reference TRBV28 and TRBJ2-1): DVKVTQSSRYLVKRTGEKVFLECVQDMDHENMFWYRQDPGLGLRLIYFSYDVKMKEKGDIPEGYSVSREKKERFSLILESASTNQTSMYLCASISQGASYNEQFFGPGTRLTVL.

This clonotype has a handful of counts. The rearrangement links TRBV12-3 or TRBV12-4 to TRBJ2-5; 7 nucleotides agree with TRBD1. The junction had 9 bases not matched to a gene; V was cut back by 6 bases and J by 5 bases. CDR3 length: 14 amino acids. CDR3 sequence reads: CASSGDRARETQYF. For the CDR3, the DNA is TGTGCCAGCAGCGGCGACAGGGCACGGGAGACCCAGTACTTC.

At least ten counts were recorded for this clonotype. The rearrangement uses TRBV5-1 and TRBJ1-1, with D perhaps TRBD1 (5 bases). Germline V gene lookup returns CDR1 SGHRS and CDR2 YFSETQ. The germline V and J ends were trimmed by 4 bases and 5 bases, with 12 bases remaining between them. There are 13 residues in the CDR3. This CDR3 reads CASSRGRGTEAFF. The CDR3 DNA reads as TGCGCCAGCAGCCGGGGGAGAGGGACTGAAGCTTTCTTT.

J is TRBJ2-5 and V is TRBV6-5; 7 nucleotides agree with TRBD2. The germline V gene encodes CDR1 MNHEY and CDR2 SVGAGI. Unmatched junction bases numbered 12, after V lost 4 bases and J lost 4 bases. The CDR3 consists of 16 residues. The CDR3 region has the DNA TGTGCCAGCAGTTCACCACTGAGCGCGGGAGTAGAGACCCAGTACTTC. This codes for CASSSPLSAGVETQYF.

This clonotype showed up just a few times. The chain carries TRBV27 and TRBJ2-2, with D perhaps matching TRBD1 (6 bases). The germline V gene has CDR1 MNHEY and CDR2 SMNVEV (reference sequence). Between the trimmed V and J ends, which lost 2 bases and 8 bases, there was a span of 15 bases. CDR3 length: 15 amino acids. The CDR3 region is CASSLQGPRPGELFF. DNA of the CDR3: TGTGCCAGCAGTTTACAGGGGCCCCGTCCAGGGGAGCTGTTTTTT.

The chain employs TRBV5-6 and TRBJ1-6, with D possibly matching TRBD1 (5 bases). Trimming took off 1 base at V and 13 bases at J, with 24 bases between the two ends. Germline V gene sequence: CDR1 SGHDT, CDR2 YYEEEE. The CDR3 has 17 residues. CDR3 in DNA: TGTGCCAGCAGCTTGAGCGAGGGACGAGTATCCTTTTCCCCCCTCCACTTT. It specifies CASSLSEGRVSFSPLHF.

This clonotype was seen a few times. The chain carries TRBV28 and TRBJ2-3; D call uncertain. V was clipped by 6 bases and J by 4 bases, with 8 bases between them. The germline gives CDR1 MDHEN, CDR2 SYDVKM. This CDR3 contains 12 residues. The CDR3: CASSQNADTQYF. The CDR3 DNA follows: TGTGCCAGCAGCCAGAATGCAGATACGCAGTATTTT.

The J gene is TRBJ2-5, the V gene TRBV5-1, with D possibly being TRBD1 or TRBD2 (6 bases each). Germline V gene lookup returns CDR1 SGHRS and CDR2 YFSETQ. With 3 bases removed from V and 4 bases from J, the gap between germline ends came to 7 bases. The CDR3 totals 12 residues. CDR3 sequence: CASSWGAETQYF. The CDR3 DNA is TGCGCCAGCAGCTGGGGGGCAGAGACCCAGTACTTC.

The chain carries TRBV5-1 and TRBJ2-3; 8 nucleotides match TRBD1. V trimming: 4 bases; J trimming: 4 bases; junction bases outside the gene matches: 17. This CDR3 comprises 18 residues. Germline lookup yields CDR1 SGHRS and CDR2 YFSETQ. Written as DNA, the CDR3 is TGCGCCAGCAGCCGTAACCGAGGACAGGGTATGGGGGCAGATACGCAGTATTTT. Translated, it gives CASSRNRGQGMGADTQYF.

At least ten counts were recorded for this clonotype. CDR3 residues: CASGLGAVSYEQYV. The CDR3 nucleotides are TGTGCTAGTGGTTTGGGGGCAGTCTCCTACGAGCAGTACGTC. The chain has TRBV12-5 and TRBJ2-7; no clear D gene. V was cut by 1 base and J by 0 bases, with 7 bases left in between. The germline V gene has CDR1 LGHNT and CDR2 FRNRAP. The CDR3 extends over 14 amino acids.

This clonotype was picked up many times. The chain carries TRBV5-4 and TRBJ1-1; possibly TRBD1 for D (6 bases). The CDR3 runs to 14 residues. V was trimmed by 2 bases and J by 2 bases, leaving 10 bases between them. Germline V gene sequence: CDR1 SGHNT, CDR2 YYREEE (reference sequence). The CDR3 DNA reads as TGTGCCAGCAGCTTAGGACAGCAAAACACTGAAGCTTTCTTT. Protein product: CASSLGQQNTEAFF.

V is TRBV6-5 and J is TRBJ1-2; no reliable D call. The germline V gene encodes CDR1 MNHEY and CDR2 SVGAGI. This CDR3 is 17 amino acids long. V lost 0 bases, J lost 0 bases, and 14 bases lay in between. This CDR3 reads CASSYSVGPSTNYGYTF. The DNA of the CDR3 is TGTGCCAGCAGTTACTCCGTAGGCCCCTCAACTAACTATGGCTACACCTTC.

Details on this clonotype: This may be a read error, as it is one base from a much larger clone. This chain joins TRBV7-9 and TRBJ2-7; D remains ambiguous. Germline loops: CDR1 SEHNR, CDR2 FQNEAQ (reference sequence). This CDR3 has 13 residues. CDR3 sequence: CAISLAGSYEQYV. The CDR3 nucleotides read TGTGCCATCAGCTTAGCCGGTTCCTACGAGCAGTACGTC.

This chain links TRBV6-5 with TRBJ2-6, with D perhaps TRBD1 (6 bases). Trimming stripped 7 bases from V and 2 bases from J, with 12 bases between. This CDR3 is built from 15 residues. The germline V gene has CDR1 MNHEY and CDR2 SVGAGI. The CDR3 DNA reads TGTGCCAGCACCTACTCAGGGGCTGGGGCCAACGTCCTGACTTTC. Its protein is CASTYSGAGANVLTF.

V and J are TRBV7-2 and TRBJ2-7, with D perhaps TRBD1 or TRBD2 (5 bases each). The CDR3 extends over 15 amino acids. Germline V gene lookup returns CDR1 SGHTA and CDR2 FQGNSA. The V end was cut by 5 bases, the J end by 2 bases, with 16 bases between. This CDR3 is CASSPVTWGPYEQYF. CDR3 bases: TGTGCCAGCAGCCCCGTTACGTGGGGACCCTACGAGCAGTACTTC. The full variable domain, with the rest looked up from reference TRBV7-2 and TRBJ2-7, is GAGVSQSPSNKVTEKGKDVELRCDPISGHTALYWYRQSLGQGLEFLIYFQGNSAPDKSGLPSDRFSAERTGGSVSTLTIQRTQQEDSAVYLCASSPVTWGPYEQYFGPGTRLTVT.

This clonotype has more than one count but fewer than ten. The V gene is TRBV6-5, the J gene TRBJ2-2; 9 bases map to TRBD1. The CDR3 loop spans 17 amino acids. Germline V gene sequence: CDR1 MNHEY, CDR2 SVGAGI. The V and J ends lost 0 bases and 6 bases, in that order; junction bases with no gene match: 8. This chain's CDR3 is CASSYSNRGRRPGELFF. The CDR3, as DNA: TGTGCCAGCAGTTACTCCAACAGGGGGCGTCGTCCCGGGGAGCTGTTTTTT.